This entry lists 13 T cell receptor beta chains sequenced from one sample in a study of cytomegalovirus exposure and HLA in healthy donors. The primer mix had 60 Vbeta and 13 Jbeta primers. TCRdb's table, derived via immunoSEQ multiplex PCR, lists solely in-frame clones and lacks some. Of under 150,000 clones listed, more than 70% are singletons. The source material was PBMCs. The receptors here all came from a woman aged 45-59 years in good health and CMV-seronegative.

The chain uses TRBV11-3 and TRBJ1-1; TRBD1 agrees at 7 bases. J was trimmed by 4 bases and V by 3 bases; bases with no gene match: 2. The CDR3 contains 13 residues. Germline values: CDR1 SGHNT, CDR2 YENEEA. The CDR3 nucleotides read TGTGCCAGCAGCTTTAACAGGGGCACTGAAGCTTTCTTT. It yields the protein CASSFNRGTEAFF.

The gene calls are TRBV6-5 and TRBJ2-7; D is perhaps TRBD1 (6 bases). Germline CDR1 is MNHEY and CDR2 is SVGAGI. The CDR3 length is 15 residues. V lost 7 bases to trimming and J lost 2 bases, with 18 bases between them. This CDR3 is CASTPKWDTTYEQYF. CDR3 in DNA: TGTGCCAGCACCCCGAAGTGGGACACTACCTACGAGCAGTACTTC.

This clone was observed a few times. The germline gene is not matched at one end of the junction; a read error may be the cause. The rearrangement uses TRBV7-9 and TRBJ1-2, with D tentatively TRBD1 (5 bases). Germline CDR1 SEHNR, CDR2 FQNEAQ (reference sequence). The CDR3 totals 17 residues. The CDR3 here is CSSSSSAGRRGVNGYTF. The DNA of the CDR3 is TGTTCCAGCAGCTCCTCCGCCGGGCGGCGGGGGGTGAATGGCTACACCTTC.

The genes are TRBV30 and TRBJ2-6, with a possible D match to TRBD2 (5 bases). This CDR3 region has 17 residues. CDR1 and CDR2 (germline): GTSNPN, SVGIG (reference sequence). V was trimmed by 0 bases and J by 2 bases, leaving 14 bases between them. Written as DNA, the CDR3 is TGTGCCTGGAGTGTACACGAGGGAAACACTGGGGCCAACGTCCTGACTTTC. The encoded protein is CAWSVHEGNTGANVLTF.

The J gene is TRBJ2-7, the V gene TRBV29-1, with 9 bases fitting TRBD1. V lost 6 bases and J lost 6; bases outside the gene matches: 9. Germline CDR1 and CDR2: SQVTM and ANQGSEA. This CDR3 has 13 residues. The CDR3 is CSVLRQGEGEQYF. In DNA, the CDR3 is TGCAGCGTCCTTAGACAGGGGGAAGGCGAGCAGTACTTC.

The chain is built from TRBV6-6 and TRBJ2-1, with 8 bases fitting TRBD1. Germline assignment: CDR1 MNHNY and CDR2 SVGAGI (reference sequence). CDR3 length: 13 amino acids. The V gene end was trimmed by 2 bases and the J gene end by 14 bases; junction bases not matched to a gene: 8. CDR3 nucleotides: TGTGCCAGCAGTTACGGTATGGGACAGGCTGAGTTCTTC. Protein sequence: CASSYGMGQAEFF.

A word on this clone: This same CDR3 is encoded by further DNA sequences in the sample. The V and J genes are TRBV9 and TRBJ2-2; D is unresolved. CDR1 is SGDLS and CDR2 is YYNGEE in the germline V gene. This CDR3 has 14 residues. V lost 0 bases to trimming and J lost 3 bases, with 6 bases between them. CDR3 sequence (DNA): TGTGCCAGCAGCGTAGTTCCTGACACCGGGGAGCTGTTTTTT. Translated: CASSVVPDTGELFF.

This rearrangement joins TRBV27 to TRBJ2-7; TRBD2 matches 11 bases. This CDR3 contains 13 residues. With V trimmed by 6 bases and J by 2 bases, 0 bases remained unmatched. The germline V gene has CDR1 MNHEY and CDR2 SMNVEV (reference sequence). The DNA of the CDR3 is TGTGCCAGCAGGGGACTAGCGGCCTACGAGCAGTACTTC. Its translation: CASRGLAAYEQYF.

The chain carries TRBV9 and TRBJ2-1; the match to TRBD2 covers 8 bases. Germline-derived CDR1 and CDR2 are SGDLS and YYNGEE. With 4 bases clipped from V and 7 bases from J, the junction kept 16 bases outside the gene matches. The CDR3 contains 17 residues. The CDR3, as DNA: TGTGCCAGCAGCCCCTCGTTTACTCGGGGGGGAGGAAATGAGCAGTTCTTC. Residues: CASSPSFTRGGGNEQFF. The full variable domain, completed using reference TRBV9 and TRBJ2-1, is DSGVTQTPKHLITATGQRVTLRCSPRSGDLSVYWYQQSLDQGLQFLIQYYNGEERAKGNILERFSAQQFPDLHSELNLSSLELGDSALYFCASSPSFTRGGGNEQFFGPGTRLTVL.

This chain links TRBV6-5 with TRBJ1-3; D is uncertain. Between the trimmed V and J ends, which lost 8 bases and 7 bases, there was a span of 12 bases. This CDR3 has 12 amino acids. Germline assignment: CDR1 MNHEY and CDR2 SVGAGI. The DNA of the CDR3 is TGTGCCAGCGGGGAGGACGTCAACACCATATATTTT. As protein: CASGEDVNTIYF.

The rearrangement uses TRBV7-6 and TRBJ1-1; 7 bases match TRBD1. CDR1 and CDR2 (germline): SGHVS, FNYEAQ. V dropped 5 bases and J dropped 3; count of bases not matched to a gene: 12. The CDR3 consists of 16 residues. This CDR3 is CASSPGRGGTHTEAFF. The CDR3 DNA follows: TGTGCCAGCAGCCCAGGCCGAGGGGGCACTCACACTGAAGCTTTCTTT.

The rearrangement links TRBV28 to TRBJ1-3, with unresolved D. Per the germline V gene, CDR1 is MDHEN and CDR2 is SYDVKM. CDR3 length: 16 amino acids. V was pared by 5 bases and J by 0 bases, with 14 bases between. CDR3 sequence: CASSQEIGYSGNTIYF. The CDR3 region has the DNA TGTGCCAGCAGTCAGGAAATCGGATACTCTGGAAACACCATATATTTT.

V gene TRBV4-2 combines with J gene TRBJ2-1; TRBD2 matches 11 bases. The CDR3 is made up of 16 amino acids. Per germline, CDR1 LGHNA and CDR2 YNFKEQ. With V trimmed by 4 bases and J by 10 bases, 12 bases remained unmatched. The CDR3: CASSPMTSGEGREQFF. The CDR3 DNA reads TGTGCCAGCAGCCCGATGACTAGCGGGGAGGGGAGAGAGCAGTTCTTC.